These T cell receptor beta chains were read from a single sample in a study of T cell responses to AZD1222 COVID-19 vaccine. Using immunoSEQ multiplex PCR, the repertoire was profiled, and TCRdb retains in-frame clones only, with some absent. The sample includes over 85,000 clones, 85% to 95% of them seen just once. The sample consisted of peripheral blood, taken on day 0 of AZD1222 vaccination. The source is an adult in good health. CDR3s include the opening cysteine and the closing phenylalanine or tryptophan. The order of the fields is clone size, J gene, D gene, V gene, CDR3 DNA, CDR3 protein. The D gene is left open where the match is weak. A clone size is listed for some rows: how often the clone was seen (once, few, many), or a class if it is expanded.

- TRBJ1-1 TRBD1 TRBV11-3 TGTGCCAGCAGCTCGGGACAGACCATGAACACTGAAGCTTTCTTT CASSSGQTMNTEAFF
once TRBJ1-3 - TRBV7-2 TGTGCCAGCAGCCCTACAGGTCGCTCTGGAAACACCATATATTTT CASSPTGRSGNTIYF
- TRBJ2-3 - TRBV19 TGTGCCAGTAGTAGGCGGGGGCCTCCTGAAGATACGCAGTATTTT CASSRRGPPEDTQYF
- TRBJ1-2 - TRBV7-9 TGTGCCAGCAGCCCCGGTGAGGTAGGGGGCTACACCTTC CASSPGEVGGYTF
once TRBJ1-2 TRBD1 TRBV9 TGTGCCAGCAGCGGGGACAGGACCCGCTATGGCTACACCTTC CASSGDRTRYGYTF
- TRBJ1-1 - TRBV14 TGTGCCAGCAGTCTTCTGTGGGGCCCCCATCTCATGAACACTGAAGCTTTCTTT CASSLLWGPHLMNTEAFF
- TRBJ1-1 - TRBV18 TGTGCCAGCACTCTGGGGGACACTGAAGCTTTCTTT CASTLGDTEAFF
- TRBJ2-2 - TRBV11-1 TGTGCCAGCAGCTTATCCGGGGAGCTGTTTTTT CASSLSGELFF
- TRBJ1-4 - TRBV4-1 TGCGCCAGCAGCTTTGACCCCGGGCGGGGTGAAAAACTGTTTTTT CASSFDPGRGEKLFF
- TRBJ1-3 - TRBV5-5 TGTGCCAGCAGCTTGTCCGTTGGCTCTGGAAACACCATATATTTT CASSLSVGSGNTIYF
- TRBJ2-2 TRBD1 TRBV7-9 TGTGCCTGCGAGCGGACAGGGAGTACCGGGGAGCTGTTTTTT CACERTGSTGELFF
- TRBJ1-2 TRBD1 TRBV5-5 TGTGCCAGCAGCAACGACAGGGTTGGTGGCTATGGCTACACCTTC CASSNDRVGGYGYTF
once TRBJ2-3 - TRBV6-5 TGTGCCAGCAGAGCCTGGGATACGCAGTATTTT CASRAWDTQYF
once TRBJ2-7 - TRBV3-1/TRBV3-2 TGTGCCAGCAGCCAAGAGACAGGCTACGAGCAGTACTTC CASSQETGYEQYF
- TRBJ1-4 - TRBV19 TGTGCCACCAATAATAACCTTGGGAGGAGAGGAGAAAAACTGTTTTTT CATNNNLGRRGEKLFF
- TRBJ2-1 - TRBV6-6 TGTGCCAGCAGTTACGGCAGGGCCTACAATGAGCAGTTCTTC CASSYGRAYNEQFF
- TRBJ1-2 TRBD1 TRBV28 TGTGCCAGCAGTTTATCGGACAGGGCCGGCTACACCTTC CASSLSDRAGYTF
once TRBJ1-5 - TRBV3-1/TRBV3-2 TGTGCCAGCAGTGACAGAATAAATCAGCCCCAGCATTTT CASSDRINQPQHF
- TRBJ2-2 TRBD2 TRBV7-3 TGTGCCAGCAGCCCCCGGACTAGCGGGGGGGCATTCGGCACCGGGGAGCTGTTTTTT CASSPRTSGGAFGTGELFF
once TRBJ2-4 - TRBV2 TGTGCCAGCAGTGATACGACTTTGGCCAAAAACATTCAGTACTTC CASSDTTLAKNIQYF
- TRBJ1-3 TRBD1 TRBV13 TGTGCCAGCAGCAAGGACAGGGAGTTTACTGGAAACACCATATATTTT CASSKDREFTGNTIYF
- TRBJ1-5 TRBD1 TRBV24-1 TGTGCCACCAGTAGGCACAGGGGATTCAGCAATCAGCCCCAGCATTTT CATSRHRGFSNQPQHF
once TRBJ2-2 - TRBV6-5 TGTGCCAGCAGGGGGACCGGGTCCGGCGGGGAGCTGTTTTTT CASRGTGSGGELFF
- TRBJ2-2 - TRBV19 TGTGCCAGTAGTATGCGTTCCGGGGAGCTGTTTTTT CASSMRSGELFF